This record concerns one T cell receptor beta chain sequence. Its antigen is as yet unknown. The entry originates in a study of T cell responses to AZD1222 COVID-19 vaccine. Study details: Recipients boosted at about 4 weeks or about 12 weeks are pooled.

The CDR3 runs 14 residues. Trimming shortened V by 5 bases and J by 1 base, and 12 bases separated the two germline ends. The germline CDR1 and CDR2 sequences are SGHKS and YYEKEE (reference sequence). TCRdb's copy holds only in-frame clones and misses some; the assay was immunoSEQ multiplex PCR. The sample includes 95,000 to 150,000 clones, 92% of them seen just once. Study results and limitations: In the spike-specific TCR repertoire, nearly half reportedly target unmutated variant regions. Donors in the cohort were predominantly white British and more often female, and clonal diversity was possibly underestimated. Only after the peak T cell response were repertoires sampled.

The sample here was peripheral blood, taken on day 0 of AZD1222 vaccination. This sequence originates from an adult in good health. The chain has TRBV5-5 and TRBJ1-1; D unresolved. The CDR3 spells CASRSRESNTEAFF. The CDR3 nucleotides read TGTGCCAGCAGGTCGCGGGAGTCGAACACTGAAGCTTTCTTT.